This TCR beta chain came from a study of blood T cell repertoires in COVID-19. Across the whole study: The United States, Italy and Spain provided the acute and convalescent COVID-19 samples.

This clone was counted once. Enrolled during active infection, Seattle patients were then followed longitudinally. Clones were read by immunoSEQ multiplex PCR, and TCRdb kept only the in-frame ones, dropping some. The repertoire holds around 300,000 clones, with around nine tenths as singletons. The TCR was taken from a woman between 25 and 40 years old with COVID-19, enrolled during active disease. Sequencing input: peripheral blood.

The CDR3 nucleotides read TGTGCCAGTAGCTCTTATCCGGGACAGGTTTCTGGGGCCAACGTCCTGACTTTC. It codes for CASSSYPGQVSGANVLTF. The chain links TRBV19 to TRBJ2-6; TRBD1 aligns across 8 bases. V trimming: 6 bases; J trimming: 1 base; junction bases outside the gene matches: 11. The CDR3 spans 18 residues. Germline values: CDR1 LNHDA, CDR2 SQIVND (reference sequence).